This TCR beta chain is drawn from a study of blood T cell repertoires in COVID-19. CDR3 length equals 17 residues. Per the germline V gene, CDR1 is LGHDT and CDR2 is YNNKEL (reference sequence). The V gene lost 0 bases and the J gene lost 4 bases, with 18 bases spanning the gap. Measured with immunoSEQ multiplex PCR; TCRdb has only the in-frame clones, and not every one. The data hold about 150,000 clones, with 80% to 90% observed a single time. Sequencing was carried out using peripheral blood. The sequence came from a man between 60 and 75 years old with acute or convalescent COVID-19. This chain joins TRBV3-1 (or the pseudogene TRBV3-2) and TRBJ2-5; D might be TRBD1 (5 bases). CDR3 loop: CASSQDHTWTLVETQYF. The CDR3 nucleotides read TGTGCCAGCAGCCAAGATCACACCTGGACACTCGTAGAGACCCAGTACTTC.